This is a list of T cell receptor beta chains from one sample in a study of chemoradiotherapy in HPV16-positive cancers. Here immunoSEQ multiplex PCR was the method, and the copy in TCRdb shows in-frame clones only, minus some. The table has more than 4,000 clones, 90% to 95% seen once. Sequencing was performed on tumor tissue, taken from a patient who underwent chemoradiotherapy. All receptors derive from a human donor with HPV-associated anogenital cancer. Both conserved end residues are part of each CDR3. Fields, in order: CDR3 protein, CDR3 DNA, clone size, D gene, CDR3 length, V gene, J gene. A D gene is named only where the DNA matches it firmly. Clone size is stated in some rows and not others, as once, few, many or a class when expanded.

CDR3 protein: CASTPTADTQYF
CDR3 DNA: TGTGCCAGCACCCCGACTGCAGATACGCAGTATTTT
clone size: -
D gene: -
CDR3 length: 12
V gene: TRBV6-1
J gene: TRBJ2-3

CDR3 protein: CASSEGDSPYGYTF
CDR3 DNA: TGTGCCAGCAGTGAAGGGGACAGCCCTTATGGCTACACCTTC
clone size: -
D gene: TRBD1
CDR3 length: 14
V gene: TRBV6-1
J gene: TRBJ1-2

CDR3 protein: CASSSDRVRNSPLHF
CDR3 DNA: TGTGCCAGCAGTTCCGACAGGGTTCGTAATTCACCCCTCCACTTT
clone size: -
D gene: TRBD1
CDR3 length: 15
V gene: TRBV27
J gene: TRBJ1-6

CDR3 protein: CASSWTGDTYNSPLHF
CDR3 DNA: TGTGCCAGCAGTTGGACAGGGGACACCTATAATTCACCCCTCCACTTT
clone size: -
D gene: TRBD1
CDR3 length: 16
V gene: TRBV6-5
J gene: TRBJ1-6

CDR3 protein: CASSFGGSNYGYTF
CDR3 DNA: TGTGCCAGCAGTTTTGGGGGTTCTAACTATGGCTACACCTTC
clone size: -
D gene: -
CDR3 length: 14
V gene: TRBV28
J gene: TRBJ1-2

CDR3 protein: CASSLGVPSGGASWTTDTQYF
CDR3 DNA: TGTGCCAGCAGCTTAGGTGTGCCTAGCGGGGGGGCCTCGTGGACCACAGATACGCAGTATTTT
clone size: -
D gene: TRBD2
CDR3 length: 21
V gene: TRBV7-8
J gene: TRBJ2-3

CDR3 protein: CASSLNEQGHPTDTQYF
CDR3 DNA: TGTGCCAGCAGTTTAAATGAACAGGGGCACCCCACAGATACGCAGTATTTT
clone size: -
D gene: TRBD1
CDR3 length: 17
V gene: TRBV27
J gene: TRBJ2-3

CDR3 protein: CASSKDYGYTF
CDR3 DNA: TGTGCCAGCAGCAAAGACTATGGCTACACCTTC
clone size: once
D gene: -
CDR3 length: 11
V gene: TRBV5-6
J gene: TRBJ1-2

CDR3 protein: CASSDIDRDTEAFF
CDR3 DNA: TGTGCCAGCAGTGACATTGACAGAGACACTGAAGCTTTCTTT
clone size: -
D gene: -
CDR3 length: 14
V gene: TRBV25-1
J gene: TRBJ1-1

CDR3 protein: CASSSGLGEQYF
CDR3 DNA: TGTGCCAGCAGTTCGGGGTTGGGCGAGCAGTACTTC
clone size: -
D gene: -
CDR3 length: 12
V gene: TRBV27
J gene: TRBJ2-7

CDR3 protein: CASSLGINQPQHF
CDR3 DNA: TGCGCCAGCAGCTTGGGTATTAATCAGCCCCAGCATTTT
clone size: -
D gene: -
CDR3 length: 13
V gene: TRBV5-1
J gene: TRBJ1-5

CDR3 protein: CASSLFDPTGGSNQPQHF
CDR3 DNA: TGTGCCAGCAGTTTATTTGACCCGACAGGGGGTAGCAATCAGCCCCAGCATTTT
clone size: -
D gene: TRBD1
CDR3 length: 18
V gene: TRBV27
J gene: TRBJ1-5

CDR3 protein: CSVVRDSSDHGELFF
CDR3 DNA: TGCAGCGTTGTAAGGGACAGCTCGGATCATGGGGAGCTGTTTTTT
clone size: -
D gene: TRBD1
CDR3 length: 15
V gene: TRBV29-1
J gene: TRBJ2-2

CDR3 protein: CASSSTGQGTDTEAFF
CDR3 DNA: TGCGCCAGCAGCTCCACTGGACAGGGAACTGACACTGAAGCTTTCTTT
clone size: -
D gene: TRBD1
CDR3 length: 16
V gene: TRBV5-1
J gene: TRBJ1-1

CDR3 protein: CASSLGRDQPQHF
CDR3 DNA: TGTGCCAGCAGCCTCGGGAGGGACCAGCCCCAGCATTTT
clone size: -
D gene: -
CDR3 length: 13
V gene: TRBV14
J gene: TRBJ1-5

CDR3 protein: CASSDSGTSNEQFF
CDR3 DNA: TGTGCCAGCAGTGACTCGGGGACTAGCAATGAGCAGTTCTTC
clone size: -
D gene: TRBD2
CDR3 length: 14
V gene: TRBV6-4
J gene: TRBJ2-1

CDR3 protein: CASSSGTWDGEQYF
CDR3 DNA: TGTGCCAGCAGCTCCGGGACGTGGGACGGGGAGCAGTACTTC
clone size: -
D gene: -
CDR3 length: 14
V gene: TRBV7-8
J gene: TRBJ2-7

CDR3 protein: CASSYTTSGGNEQFF
CDR3 DNA: TGTGCCAGCAGTTACACGACTAGCGGGGGTAATGAGCAGTTCTTC
clone size: -
D gene: TRBD2
CDR3 length: 15
V gene: TRBV6-6
J gene: TRBJ2-1

CDR3 protein: CSVARTTNTEAFF
CDR3 DNA: TGCAGCGTTGCTCGGACCACGAACACTGAAGCTTTCTTT
clone size: -
D gene: -
CDR3 length: 13
V gene: TRBV29-1
J gene: TRBJ1-1

CDR3 protein: CASSQAVSQPQHF
CDR3 DNA: TGCGCCAGCAGCCAAGCAGTAAGTCAGCCCCAGCATTTT
clone size: -
D gene: -
CDR3 length: 13
V gene: TRBV4-3
J gene: TRBJ1-5

CDR3 protein: CASSPSGGVTDTQYF
CDR3 DNA: TGTGCCAGCAGTCCTAGCGGGGGGGTAACAGATACGCAGTATTTT
clone size: -
D gene: TRBD2
CDR3 length: 15
V gene: TRBV6-5
J gene: TRBJ2-3

CDR3 protein: CASRSTGDQPQHF
CDR3 DNA: TGTGCCAGCAGATCTACAGGGGATCAGCCCCAGCATTTT
clone size: -
D gene: TRBD1
CDR3 length: 13
V gene: TRBV6-6
J gene: TRBJ1-5

CDR3 protein: CASSLEAGESSYEQYF
CDR3 DNA: TGTGCCAGCAGCTTAGAGGCGGGGGAGAGCTCCTACGAGCAGTACTTC
clone size: once
D gene: TRBD2
CDR3 length: 16
V gene: TRBV7-6
J gene: TRBJ2-7

CDR3 protein: CARGQRERDTQYF
CDR3 DNA: TGTGCTCGTGGGCAGCGGGAAAGGGATACGCAGTATTTT
clone size: -
D gene: TRBD2
CDR3 length: 13
V gene: TRBV30
J gene: TRBJ2-3

CDR3 protein: CASSKVGAAAGSYEQYF
CDR3 DNA: TGTGCCAGCAGCAAGGTGGGGGCCGCGGCGGGCTCCTACGAGCAGTACTTC
clone size: once
D gene: -
CDR3 length: 17
V gene: TRBV21-1
J gene: TRBJ2-7

CDR3 protein: CMAGQVYNEQFF
CDR3 DNA: TGTATGGCGGGGCAGGTCTACAATGAGCAGTTCTTC
clone size: -
D gene: -
CDR3 length: 12
V gene: TRBV28
J gene: TRBJ2-1

CDR3 protein: CASSFESGGYEQYF
CDR3 DNA: TGCGCCAGCAGCTTTGAGTCGGGGGGGTACGAGCAGTACTTC
clone size: -
D gene: TRBD2
CDR3 length: 14
V gene: TRBV5-1
J gene: TRBJ2-7

CDR3 protein: CAWSVDPVGGYTF
CDR3 DNA: TGTGCCTGGAGTGTAGACCCCGTGGGCGGCTACACCTTC
clone size: -
D gene: -
CDR3 length: 13
V gene: TRBV30
J gene: TRBJ1-2

CDR3 protein: CASSAGTDTYGYTF
CDR3 DNA: TGTGCCAGCTCAGCCGGGACGGACACCTATGGCTACACCTTC
clone size: -
D gene: -
CDR3 length: 14
V gene: TRBV18
J gene: TRBJ1-2

CDR3 protein: CASSSPLDVGKQFF
CDR3 DNA: TGTGCCAGCAGCTCCCCCCTAGATGTTGGGAAGCAGTTCTTC
clone size: -
D gene: -
CDR3 length: 14
V gene: TRBV7-2
J gene: TRBJ2-1

CDR3 protein: CASSDPTGGTNYGYTF
CDR3 DNA: TGTGCCAGCAGTGATCCCACAGGGGGGACTAACTATGGCTACACCTTC
clone size: -
D gene: TRBD1
CDR3 length: 16
V gene: TRBV25-1
J gene: TRBJ1-2

CDR3 protein: CASSSGWRNTEAFF
CDR3 DNA: TGTGCCAGCAGTTCGGGTTGGCGGAACACTGAAGCTTTCTTT
clone size: -
D gene: -
CDR3 length: 14
V gene: TRBV27
J gene: TRBJ1-1

CDR3 protein: CASSYRTGNKLLSYEQYF
CDR3 DNA: TGTGCCAGCAGCTACCGGACAGGGAACAAGCTCCTCTCCTACGAGCAGTACTTC
clone size: -
D gene: TRBD1
CDR3 length: 18
V gene: TRBV7-9
J gene: TRBJ2-7

CDR3 protein: CAISPGTGNGYTF
CDR3 DNA: TGTGCCATCAGCCCCGGGACAGGGAATGGCTACACCTTC
clone size: few
D gene: TRBD1
CDR3 length: 13
V gene: TRBV10-3
J gene: TRBJ1-2

CDR3 protein: CATHRGNEKLFF
CDR3 DNA: TGTGCCACCCACAGGGGCAATGAAAAACTGTTTTTT
clone size: -
D gene: TRBD1
CDR3 length: 12
V gene: TRBV28
J gene: TRBJ1-4

CDR3 protein: CASRENTGELFF
CDR3 DNA: TGTGCCAGCAGAGAGAACACCGGGGAGCTGTTTTTT
clone size: -
D gene: -
CDR3 length: 12
V gene: TRBV7-2
J gene: TRBJ2-2

CDR3 protein: CANSGTGDGEQYF
CDR3 DNA: TGTGCCAACTCCGGGACAGGGGATGGGGAGCAGTACTTC
clone size: -
D gene: TRBD1
CDR3 length: 13
V gene: TRBV6-1
J gene: TRBJ2-7

CDR3 protein: CASSQYRVEQYF
CDR3 DNA: TGTGCCAGCTCCCAATACAGGGTCGAGCAGTACTTC
clone size: -
D gene: -
CDR3 length: 12
V gene: TRBV18
J gene: TRBJ2-7

CDR3 protein: CASSQGLFAEQFF
CDR3 DNA: TGCGCCAGCAGCCAAGGGCTTTTTGCAGAGCAGTTCTTC
clone size: -
D gene: -
CDR3 length: 13
V gene: TRBV4-1
J gene: TRBJ2-1

CDR3 protein: CASSSVGGRNEQFF
CDR3 DNA: TGTGCCAGCAGTTCGGTGGGGGGTAGGAATGAGCAGTTCTTC
clone size: once
D gene: -
CDR3 length: 14
V gene: TRBV27
J gene: TRBJ2-1

CDR3 protein: CATMGQGKQYF
CDR3 DNA: TGTGCCACCATGGGACAGGGGAAGCAGTACTTC
clone size: -
D gene: TRBD1
CDR3 length: 11
V gene: TRBV27
J gene: TRBJ2-7

CDR3 protein: CASSLLQGPEQYF
CDR3 DNA: TGTGCCAGCAGCCTACTACAGGGGCCCGAGCAGTACTTC
clone size: few
D gene: TRBD1
CDR3 length: 13
V gene: TRBV6-5
J gene: TRBJ2-7

CDR3 protein: CASSSTSSSYNEQFF
CDR3 DNA: TGTGCCAGCAGCTCTACTAGCTCATCCTACAATGAGCAGTTCTTC
clone size: once
D gene: -
CDR3 length: 15
V gene: TRBV5-6
J gene: TRBJ2-1

CDR3 protein: CASSPYTEAFF
CDR3 DNA: TGTGCCAGCAGCCCTTACACTGAAGCTTTCTTT
clone size: -
D gene: -
CDR3 length: 11
V gene: TRBV11-2
J gene: TRBJ1-1

CDR3 protein: CASSIVGWTGTEAFF
CDR3 DNA: TGTGCCAGTAGTATAGTTGGGTGGACGGGCACTGAAGCTTTCTTT
clone size: -
D gene: -
CDR3 length: 15
V gene: TRBV19
J gene: TRBJ1-1

CDR3 protein: CASSQERMGLGYEQYF
CDR3 DNA: TGCGCCAGCAGCCAAGAGCGAATGGGACTGGGCTACGAGCAGTACTTC
clone size: -
D gene: -
CDR3 length: 16
V gene: TRBV4-1
J gene: TRBJ2-7

CDR3 protein: CASSVNPGRDTQYF
CDR3 DNA: TGTGCCAGCAGTGTTAATCCAGGGAGAGATACGCAGTATTTT
clone size: -
D gene: -
CDR3 length: 14
V gene: TRBV6-6
J gene: TRBJ2-3

CDR3 protein: CASRLTSGMSGELFF
CDR3 DNA: TGCGCCAGCAGACTGACTAGCGGGATGTCCGGGGAGCTGTTTTTT
clone size: -
D gene: TRBD2
CDR3 length: 15
V gene: TRBV5-1
J gene: TRBJ2-2

CDR3 protein: CASSRGGAGEKLFF
CDR3 DNA: TGTGCCAGCAGTCGAGGGGGCGCGGGTGAAAAACTGTTTTTT
clone size: -
D gene: TRBD1
CDR3 length: 14
V gene: TRBV28
J gene: TRBJ1-4

CDR3 protein: CASSQGNSGRALYEQYF
CDR3 DNA: TGCGCCAGCAGCCAAGGGAATAGCGGGAGGGCCCTCTACGAGCAGTACTTC
clone size: -
D gene: TRBD2
CDR3 length: 17
V gene: TRBV4-3
J gene: TRBJ2-7

CDR3 protein: CASSSTGGRNEKLFF
CDR3 DNA: TGTGCCAGCAGCTCTACAGGGGGTCGAAATGAAAAACTGTTTTTT
clone size: -
D gene: TRBD1
CDR3 length: 15
V gene: TRBV5-8
J gene: TRBJ1-4

CDR3 protein: CASSLVGLAGGSSYEQYF
CDR3 DNA: TGTGCCAGCAGCTTAGTCGGACTAGCGGGAGGGAGCTCCTACGAGCAGTACTTC
clone size: once
D gene: TRBD2
CDR3 length: 18
V gene: TRBV7-6
J gene: TRBJ2-7

CDR3 protein: CASSYARTDGQTEAFF
CDR3 DNA: TGTGCCAGCAGTTACGCCCGAACTGACGGACAAACTGAAGCTTTCTTT
clone size: -
D gene: -
CDR3 length: 16
V gene: TRBV6-5
J gene: TRBJ1-1

CDR3 protein: CAFVTGCVTSDYTF
CDR3 DNA: TGTGCCTTTGTAACAGGGTGCGTCACATCGGACTACACCTTC
clone size: -
D gene: -
CDR3 length: 14
V gene: TRBV19
J gene: TRBJ1-2

CDR3 protein: CASIRQGIGSPLHF
CDR3 DNA: TGTGCCAGCATTCGACAGGGCATCGGTTCACCCCTCCACTTT
clone size: -
D gene: TRBD1
CDR3 length: 14
V gene: TRBV6-1
J gene: TRBJ1-6